This TCR beta chain was sequenced in a study of control samples from healthy donors and cancer patients. Germline V gene lookup returns CDR1 SGHVS and CDR2 FQNEAQ. V was clipped by 8 bases and J by 2 bases, with 15 bases between them. The CDR3 totals 14 residues. Using immunoSEQ multiplex PCR, the repertoire was profiled, and TCRdb retains in-frame clones only, with some absent. This table has around 74,000 clones, approximately 92% appearing once. The J gene is TRBJ1-1, the V gene TRBV7-8; D unclear. The clonotype comes from an older woman in good health. The sequenced sample was blood. As DNA, the CDR3 is TGTGCCAGCCGCATTCGGCCCAGTAACACTGAAGCTTTCTTT. Amino acids: CASRIRPSNTEAFF.